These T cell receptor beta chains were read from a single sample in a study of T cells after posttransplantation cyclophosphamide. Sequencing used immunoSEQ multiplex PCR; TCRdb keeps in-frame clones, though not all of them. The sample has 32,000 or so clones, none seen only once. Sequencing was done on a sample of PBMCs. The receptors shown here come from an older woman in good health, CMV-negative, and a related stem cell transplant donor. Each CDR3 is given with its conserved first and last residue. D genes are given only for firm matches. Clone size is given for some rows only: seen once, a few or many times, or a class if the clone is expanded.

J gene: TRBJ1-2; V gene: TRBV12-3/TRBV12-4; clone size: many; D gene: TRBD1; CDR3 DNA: TGTGCCAGCAGTCATGCCTGGGGACAGGGGGACTATGGCTACACCTTC; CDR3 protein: CASSHAWGQGDYGYTF
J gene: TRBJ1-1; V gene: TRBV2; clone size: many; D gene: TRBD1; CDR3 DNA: TGTGCCAGCATCAAGGACAGGGGGCGAGCTTTCTTT; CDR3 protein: CASIKDRGRAFF
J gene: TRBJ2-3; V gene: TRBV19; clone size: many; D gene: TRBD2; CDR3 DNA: TGTGCCAGTAGTCCCTCCACTCCGGGACTAGCGGGGGGTACAGATACGCAGTATTTT; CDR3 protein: CASSPSTPGLAGGTDTQYF
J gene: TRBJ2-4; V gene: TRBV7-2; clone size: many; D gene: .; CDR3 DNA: TGTGCCAGCAGCTTAGGCCAGGGCCTAAACATTCAGTACTTC; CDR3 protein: CASSLGQGLNIQYF
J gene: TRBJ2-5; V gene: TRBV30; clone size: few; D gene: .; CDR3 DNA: TGTGCCTGGAGTTTACAGAAAAAAGAGCCCCAGTACTTC; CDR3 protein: CAWSLQKKEPQYF
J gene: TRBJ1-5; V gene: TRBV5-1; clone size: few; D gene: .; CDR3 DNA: TGCGCCAGCAGCTTGGACGGGACAAATAGCAATCAGCCCCAGCATTTT; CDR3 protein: CASSLDGTNSNQPQHF
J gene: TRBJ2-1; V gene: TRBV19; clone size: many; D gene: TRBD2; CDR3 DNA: TGTGCCAGTAGTAGAGCGGGAGGGATGAATGAGCAGTTCTTC; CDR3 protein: CASSRAGGMNEQFF
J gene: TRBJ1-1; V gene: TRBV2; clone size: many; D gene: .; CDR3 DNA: TGTGCCAGCAGTGGGCAGGGTGGGTACACTGAAGCTTTCTTT; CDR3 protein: CASSGQGGYTEAFF
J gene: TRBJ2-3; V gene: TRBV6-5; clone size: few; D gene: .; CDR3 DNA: TGTGCCAGCAGTTACACACGCTCAGAAGATACGCAGTATTTT; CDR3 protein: CASSYTRSEDTQYF
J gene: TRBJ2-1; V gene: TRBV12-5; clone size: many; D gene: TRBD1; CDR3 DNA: TGTGCTAGTGGCCCTGGACAGGGGGCACATGAGCAGTTCTTC; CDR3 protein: CASGPGQGAHEQFF
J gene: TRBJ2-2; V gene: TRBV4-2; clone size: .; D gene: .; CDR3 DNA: TGTGCCAGCAGGCGGGACTCAGACACCGGGGAGCTGTTTTTT; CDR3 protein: CASRRDSDTGELFF
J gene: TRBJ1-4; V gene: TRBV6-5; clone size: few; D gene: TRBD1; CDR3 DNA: TGTGCCAGCAGTTCATCCGGGACAGGGAGCGAAAAACTGTTTTTT; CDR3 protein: CASSSSGTGSEKLFF
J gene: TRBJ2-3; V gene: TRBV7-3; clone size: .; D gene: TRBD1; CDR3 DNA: TGTGCCAGCAGATCTGACAGGGACACAGATACGCAGTATTTT; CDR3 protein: CASRSDRDTDTQYF
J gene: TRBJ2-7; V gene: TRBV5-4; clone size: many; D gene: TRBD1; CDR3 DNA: TGTGCCAGCACCCCCCATTTGGAAGGACAGGGACCCTACGAGCAGTACTTC; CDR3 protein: CASTPHLEGQGPYEQYF
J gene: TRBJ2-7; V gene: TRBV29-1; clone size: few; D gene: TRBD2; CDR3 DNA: TGCAGCGTTGATGGGGTCGGGGGTCGGCCTAGCGGGAACTACGAGCAGTACTTC; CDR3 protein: CSVDGVGGRPSGNYEQYF
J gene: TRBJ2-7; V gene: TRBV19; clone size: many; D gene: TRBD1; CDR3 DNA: TGTGCCAGTAGTGCCGGACAGGGGGCCGAGCAGTACTTC; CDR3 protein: CASSAGQGAEQYF
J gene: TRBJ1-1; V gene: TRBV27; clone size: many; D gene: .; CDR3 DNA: TGTGCCAGCAGTCCGATAGCCCCTATCAACAGGTACACTGAAGCTTTCTTT; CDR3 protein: CASSPIAPINRYTEAFF
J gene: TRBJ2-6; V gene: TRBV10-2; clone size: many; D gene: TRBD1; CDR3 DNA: TGCGCCAGCAGTAGGACAGGGGGGGCCAACGTCCTGACTTTC; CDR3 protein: CASSRTGGANVLTF
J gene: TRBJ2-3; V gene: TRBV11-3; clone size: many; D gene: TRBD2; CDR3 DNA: TGTGCCAGCAGTTGGAGTTCAGCGGGGGGCTCCACAGATACGCAGTATTTT; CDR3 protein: CASSWSSAGGSTDTQYF
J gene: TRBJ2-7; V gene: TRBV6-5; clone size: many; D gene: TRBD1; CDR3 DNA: TGTGCCAGCAGCTCGGGACAGACCTACGAGCAGTACTTC; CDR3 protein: CASSSGQTYEQYF
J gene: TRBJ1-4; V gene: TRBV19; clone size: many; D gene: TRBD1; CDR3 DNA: TGTGCCAGTAGTGACAGGGGGGGTGAAAAACTGTTTTTT; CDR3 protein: CASSDRGGEKLFF
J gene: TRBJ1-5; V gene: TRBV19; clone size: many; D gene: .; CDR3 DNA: TGTGCCAGTAGCATGGTGTCAGGCTACAATCAGCCCCAGCATTTT; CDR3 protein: CASSMVSGYNQPQHF
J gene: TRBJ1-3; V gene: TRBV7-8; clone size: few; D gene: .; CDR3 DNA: TGTGCCAGCAGCCCGCGCACAGGGTTTTTTTCTGGAAACACCATATATTTT; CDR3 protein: CASSPRTGFFSGNTIYF
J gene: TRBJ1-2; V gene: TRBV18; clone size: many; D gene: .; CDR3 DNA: TGTGCCAGCTCACCACCAGTAGTAAACTATGGCTACACCTTC; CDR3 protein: CASSPPVVNYGYTF
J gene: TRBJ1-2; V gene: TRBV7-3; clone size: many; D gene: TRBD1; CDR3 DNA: TGTGCCAGCAGCCGGGACAGGAACTATGGCTACACCTTC; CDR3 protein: CASSRDRNYGYTF
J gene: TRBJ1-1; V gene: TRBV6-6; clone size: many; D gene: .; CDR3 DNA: TGTGCCAGCAGGAGCGTAATACCAGGGGAGACGGAAGCTTTCTTT; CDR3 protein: CASRSVIPGETEAFF
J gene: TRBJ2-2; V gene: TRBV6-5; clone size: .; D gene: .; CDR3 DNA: TGTGCCAGCAGTTTCCAGGTGACCGCGAACACCGGGGAGCTGTTTTTT; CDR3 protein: CASSFQVTANTGELFF
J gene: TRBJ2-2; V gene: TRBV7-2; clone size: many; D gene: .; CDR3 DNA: TGTGCCAGCAGCTTTCGGGTCGGCGGGGAGCTGTTTTTT; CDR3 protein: CASSFRVGGELFF
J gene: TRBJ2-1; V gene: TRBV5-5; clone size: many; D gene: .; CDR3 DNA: TGTGCCAGCAGCGGTTCGGTAAGCTCCTACAATGAGCAGTTCTTC; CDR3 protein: CASSGSVSSYNEQFF